The rows below give T cell receptor beta chains drawn from one sample of a study of monozygotic twins with inflammatory bowel disease. With the 5' RACE reads reprocessed, TCRdb shows one record per CDR3 protein and no DNA. Listed are more than 350,000 distinct CDR3 sequences; about 2.6% falls within the top ten. The sample taken for sequencing was blood. All receptors derive from a human donor with ulcerative colitis or Crohn's disease, or a healthy co-twin of an affected twin (not recorded which). Each CDR3 is given with its conserved first and last residue.

J,V,CDR3
TRBJ1-5,TRBV12-3/TRBV12-4,CASRGQGPQPQHF
TRBJ2-1,TRBV9,CASSVSTSGNEQFF
TRBJ1-2,TRBV6-5,CASSYSRQGGGYTF
TRBJ2-3,TRBV28,CASSSGQDVKDTQYF
TRBJ1-5,TRBV6-2/TRBV6-3,CASKPGGANSNQPQHF
TRBJ2-1,TRBV12-3/TRBV12-4,CASSFQTGGNEQFF
TRBJ1-6,TRBV6-1,CASSLTGGDNSPLHF
TRBJ2-3,TRBV12-3/TRBV12-4,CASSLTGLTQYF
TRBJ2-2,TRBV7-2,CASSRNAPPGELFF
TRBJ1-1,TRBV7-2,CASSLVSGNTEAFF
TRBJ2-2,TRBV5-6,CASSFSQMNTGELFF
TRBJ2-2,TRBV5-1,CASSLVEGEGTGELFF
TRBJ2-7,TRBV7-2,CASRITGTYEQYF
TRBJ1-4,TRBV7-6,CASRPLHYEKLFF
TRBJ2-5,TRBV4-2,CASSQAGGQSGETQYF
TRBJ2-1,TRBV6-5,CASSYSLTSEQFF
TRBJ2-6,TRBV5-1,CASGLSSGANVLTF
TRBJ1-6,TRBV6-6,CASSYEGFGSPLHF
TRBJ2-1,TRBV3-1,CASSTDGVGYNEQFF
TRBJ1-5,TRBV4-1,CASSQDGNQPQHF
TRBJ2-2,TRBV5-1,CASSLAGTGLTGELFF
TRBJ2-7,TRBV30,CAWRRDRPYEQYF
TRBJ2-3,TRBV15,CATSRGGSGFTDTQYF
TRBJ1-1,TRBV20-1,CSARFKGTEAFF
TRBJ1-2,TRBV10-3,CAISESTADSLNYGYTF
TRBJ1-5,TRBV9,CASSAQANNQPQHF
TRBJ2-2,TRBV28,CASSSHQGAGELFF
TRBJ2-2,TRBV7-9,CASSLRGQGGTGELFF
TRBJ2-5,TRBV7-2,CASSFRSETQYF
TRBJ2-7,TRBV20-1,CSARGAGSEQYF
TRBJ2-2,TRBV7-2,CASSLLAGGGGELFF
TRBJ2-7,TRBV5-5,CASSPTFDEQYF
TRBJ1-2,TRBV13,CASSRTVIYGYTF
TRBJ2-1,TRBV25-1,CASSEPGQVNTEQFF
TRBJ2-3,TRBV7-3,CASRRTGGNTDTQYF
TRBJ1-2,TRBV18,CASSLLTGDYGYTF
TRBJ1-2,TRBV27,CATRTGANYGYTF
TRBJ2-2,TRBV30,CAWSVDRGRLDSGELFF
TRBJ1-2,TRBV5-1,CASSLALTGHNYGYTF
TRBJ2-5,TRBV7-9,CASSSGTGGRKTQYF
TRBJ2-1,TRBV5-4,CASSQGLQNHEQFF
TRBJ2-1,TRBV25-1,CASSRLAELYNEQFF
TRBJ2-1,TRBV20-1,CSAREGTSQNEQFF
TRBJ2-1,TRBV29-1,CSVQLAGVFYEQFF
TRBJ1-1,TRBV7-8,CASSTEQGMGTEAFF
TRBJ2-4,TRBV28,CASSSPWPKNIQYF